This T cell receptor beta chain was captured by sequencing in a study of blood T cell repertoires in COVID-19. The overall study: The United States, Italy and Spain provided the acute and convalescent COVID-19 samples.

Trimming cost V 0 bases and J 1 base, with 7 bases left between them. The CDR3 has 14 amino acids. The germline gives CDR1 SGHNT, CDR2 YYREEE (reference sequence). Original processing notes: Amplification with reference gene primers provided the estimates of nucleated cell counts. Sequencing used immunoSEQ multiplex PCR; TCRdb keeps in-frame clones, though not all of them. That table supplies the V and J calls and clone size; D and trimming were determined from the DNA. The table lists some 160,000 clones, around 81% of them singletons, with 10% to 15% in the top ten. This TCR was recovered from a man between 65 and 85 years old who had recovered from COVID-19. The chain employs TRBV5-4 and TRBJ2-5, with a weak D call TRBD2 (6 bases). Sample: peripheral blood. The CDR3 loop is CASSLVGGQETQYF. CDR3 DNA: TGTGCCAGCAGCTTGGTGGGGGGCCAAGAGACCCAGTACTTC.